One sample yielded the 15 T cell receptor beta chains listed below, sequenced in a study of blood T cell repertoires in COVID-19. Only in-frame clones appear in the TCRdb table, and some are missing; sequencing was by immunoSEQ multiplex PCR. In the table there are more than 350,000 clones, roughly 89% of which are singletons. The sample was PBMCs or T cells enriched from blood (not recorded which). These receptors were taken from a woman between 45 and 65 years old who had recovered from COVID-19.

This chain uses TRBV2 with TRBJ1-5, with D tentatively TRBD1 (5 bases). Germline V gene lookup returns CDR1 SNHLY and CDR2 FYNNEI. The CDR3 is 14 residues long. Trimming shortened V by 8 bases and J by 4 bases, and 15 bases separated the two germline ends. The CDR3 loop is CASQGTEGNQPQHF. The CDR3 nucleotides read TGTGCCAGCCAAGGGACGGAGGGAAATCAGCCCCAGCATTTT. Full variable domain (rest looked up from reference TRBV2 and TRBJ1-5): EPEVTQTPSHQVTQMGQEVILRCVPISNHLYFYWYRQILGQKVEFLVSFYNNEISEKSEIFDDQFSVERPDGSNFTLKIRSTKLEDSAMYFCASQGTEGNQPQHFGDGTRLSIL.

A single count supports this clone. Additional DNA sequences in this sample encode the identical CDR3. The chain recombines TRBV2 with TRBJ1-2; D possibly corresponds to TRBD1 (5 bases). Germline-derived CDR1 and CDR2 are SNHLY and FYNNEI. The V end lost 5 bases, the J end lost 4 bases, and 11 bases lay between the germline ends. The CDR3 sequence is 13 residues long. This CDR3 reads CASSRLQGYGYTF. In DNA form, the CDR3 reads TGTGCCAGCAGTAGACTTCAGGGCTATGGCTACACCTTC.

The CDR3 sequence: CSAPEYNEQFF. DNA for the CDR3: TGCAGTGCCCCGGAGTACAATGAGCAGTTCTTC. The chain carries TRBV20-1 and TRBJ2-1, with D unclear. V was clipped by 6 bases and J by 4 bases, with 7 bases between them. Germline V gene sequence: CDR1 DFQATT, CDR2 SNEGSKA (reference sequence). There are 11 residues in the CDR3.

The V gene is TRBV4-2, the J gene TRBJ2-7, with 11 bases identical to TRBD2. Per the germline V gene, CDR1 is LGHNA and CDR2 is YNFKEQ. V lost 5 bases, J lost 3 bases, and 9 bases stayed unmatched. The CDR3 consists of 16 residues. The CDR3 nucleotides read TGTGCCAGCAGCAAGACTAGCGGGGCGGGTAACTACGAGCAGTACTTC. This translates into CASSKTSGAGNYEQYF.

The DNA for the CDR3 is TGTGCCAGCAGTATAGGGGGGGTATCAGGTTCACCCCTCCACTTT. Its translation: CASSIGGVSGSPLHF. The V and J genes are TRBV5-5 and TRBJ1-6, with D perhaps TRBD1 (6 bases). V dropped 5 bases and J dropped 9 bases, with 18 bases sitting between them. Germline V gene sequence: CDR1 SGHKS, CDR2 YYEKEE (reference sequence). The CDR3 spans 15 residues.

CDR3 loop: CASSRDSGGQDGYTF. As DNA, the CDR3 is TGTGCCAGCTCACGAGACTCAGGGGGGCAGGATGGCTACACCTTC. The chain uses TRBV18 and TRBJ1-2; TRBD1 matches at 7 bases. Germline V gives CDR1 KGHSH, CDR2 LQKENI. The trim removed 4 bases at V and 6 bases at J, leaving 11 bases unmatched. This CDR3 comprises 15 residues.

The chain is built from TRBV18 and TRBJ2-1; TRBD2 agrees at 10 bases. The V segment lost 3 bases and the J segment 7 bases; nucleotides outside the gene matches: 9. The CDR3 has 16 residues. The germline CDR1 and CDR2 sequences are KGHSH and LQKENI. The CDR3 DNA reads as TGTGCCAGCTCACCCCTAGCGGCTAGCGGGGGTAATGAGCAGTTCTTC. Protein product: CASSPLAASGGNEQFF.

This chain uses TRBV2 with TRBJ1-6; D call uncertain. Germline V CDR1 and CDR2: SNHLY, FYNNEI. The CDR3 has 14 amino acids. V was cut by 6 bases and J by 9 bases, with 15 bases left in between. CDR3: CASRPDGAGSPLHF. The CDR3 DNA sequence: TGTGCCAGCAGACCGGACGGCGCGGGTTCACCCCTCCACTTT.

As for this clone: The same CDR3 also results from other DNA sequences found in this sample. The chain links TRBV18 to TRBJ1-5; 7 bases line up with TRBD1. The V gene end was trimmed by 3 bases and the J gene end by 4 bases; junction bases not matched to a gene: 3. The V gene's germline CDR1 is KGHSH and CDR2 LQKENI. The CDR3 has 14 amino acids. The chain's CDR3 is CASSPDRANQPQHF. DNA for the CDR3: TGTGCCAGCTCACCCGACAGGGCAAATCAGCCCCAGCATTTT.

The chain links TRBV6-5 to TRBJ2-7; D perhaps matches TRBD2 (6 bases). V lost 2 bases to trimming and J lost 0 bases, with 11 bases between them. The CDR3 has 15 residues. Per the germline V gene, CDR1 is MNHEY and CDR2 is SVGAGI. The DNA of the CDR3 is TGTGCCAGCAGTTACCGTGGGGGGAGCTCCTACGAGCAGTACTTC. Its protein product is CASSYRGGSSYEQYF.

The chain joins TRBV20-1 to TRBJ2-7; TRBD2 is a possible D gene (5 bases). The CDR3 extends over 14 amino acids. Germline V CDR1 and CDR2: DFQATT, SNEGSKA (reference sequence). V was cut by 3 bases and J by 0 bases, with 12 bases left in between. In DNA form, the CDR3 reads TGCAGTGCTAGTCCTAGCCATACCTCCTACGAGCAGTACTTC. Translating it yields CSASPSHTSYEQYF.

The V gene is TRBV27, the J gene TRBJ1-5; the D gene is possibly TRBD1 (6 bases). The CDR3 is 14 amino acids. Germline CDR1 reads MNHEY; CDR2 reads SMNVEV (reference sequence). V was trimmed by 5 bases and J by 3 bases, leaving 11 bases between them. The CDR3 here is CASSTQGTNQPQHF. The CDR3 DNA reads as TGTGCCAGCAGTACTCAGGGGACCAATCAGCCCCAGCATTTT.

This chain uses TRBV12-3 or TRBV12-4 with TRBJ1-2; D is possibly TRBD1 (6 bases). Trimming took off 7 bases at V and 10 bases at J, with 16 bases between the two ends. The CDR3 is 12 amino acids. DNA of the CDR3: TGTGCCAGCACCAGAGGGGGGGGCTACTACACCTTC. This codes for CASTRGGGYYTF.

This chain links TRBV9 with TRBJ2-5, with 10 bases lining up with TRBD2. Trimming removed 0 bases from V and 5 bases from J; junction bases left unmatched: 7. There are 16 residues in the CDR3. CDR1 is SGDLS and CDR2 is YYNGEE in the germline V gene. CDR3 bases: TGTGCCAGCAGCGTAGCCCCCGGGACTAGCGTCGAGACCCAGTACTTC. This sequence encodes CASSVAPGTSVETQYF.

This rearrangement joins TRBV30 to TRBJ1-2; D is undetermined. With 4 bases removed from V and 0 bases from J, the gap between germline ends came to 9 bases. Germline values: CDR1 GTSNPN, CDR2 SVGIG (reference sequence). The CDR3 extends over 13 amino acids. DNA of the CDR3: TGTGCCTGGAAGGATACTACTAACTATGGCTACACCTTC. It translates to CAWKDTTNYGYTF.